These 21 T cell receptor beta chains were sequenced from one sample in a study of T cell clonality in common variable immunodeficiency. Libraries were prepared by immunoSEQ multiplex PCR; TCRdb keeps only in-frame clonotypes and omits some of them. The counts give 80,000 or so clones, none of them seen only once; around 0.82% is held by the top ten. The sample consisted of peripheral blood mononuclear cells. These receptors originate from a person aged 18 to 75 in good health.

This clone has ten or more counts. The CDR3 bases that were read are TGTGCCAGCGGGAAGCGGAGCTCCTACAATGAG. Its translation: CASGKRSSYNE. The full CDR3 protein is CASGKRSSYNEQFF. This rearrangement joins TRBV11-2 to TRBJ2-1, with D possibly being TRBD2 (5 bases). The CDR3 extends 3 residues past the end of the read, so its final part is completed from the germline J gene. The CDR3 extends over 14 amino acids. CDR1 is SGHAT, CDR2 FQNNGV, per germline. Between the trimmed V and J ends, which lost 8 bases and 0 bases, there was a span of 11 bases.

This clone was seen repeatedly, ten times or more. The read halts 3 residues ahead of the CDR3 end, with the missing end drawn from the germline J gene. This chain uses TRBV6-2 or TRBV6-3 with TRBJ2-7; 10 positions agree with TRBD2. CDR1 and CDR2 from the germline V gene are MNHEY and SVGEGT. V lost 10 bases, J lost 2 bases, and 14 bases stayed unmatched. This CDR3 region has 16 residues. CDR3 in amino acids: CATRSPPTSGAYEQYF. The sequenced part of the CDR3 DNA is TGTGCCACCAGGTCCCCACCTACTAGCGGGGCCTACGAG.

This clone was observed at least ten times. The read terminates 3 residues ahead of where the CDR3 ends, so the germline J gene completes it. The chain uses TRBV19 and TRBJ1-5, with a possible D match to TRBD1 (6 bases). In germline, CDR1 is LNHDA, CDR2 SQIVND (reference sequence). The CDR3 sequence is 16 residues long. V was cut by 5 bases and J by 4 bases, with 18 bases left in between. Partial CDR3 DNA: TGTGCCAGTAGTCGGTCGGGGGGCGAGAGGAATCAGCCC. Protein product: CASSRSGGERNQP. The complete CDR3 protein is CASSRSGGERNQPQHF.

This clone was counted ten times or more. An end of the junction differs from the germline gene, which may be a read error. The CDR3 goes on 3 residues after the read ends, and that part is filled in from the germline J gene. This chain connects TRBV4-2 to TRBJ2-7; 7 bases match TRBD2. The CDR3 loop spans 16 amino acids. CDR1 and CDR2 (germline): LGHNA, YNFKEQ. The CDR3: CASSQYYLADEGEQYF. CDR3 DNA, as far as it was read: TGCGCCAGCAGCCAGTACTACCTAGCGGATGAAGGCGAG.

This clone was picked up many times. The CDR3 end lies 3 residues beyond the end of the read and is filled in from the germline J gene. The gene calls are TRBV13 and TRBJ1-2; 10 positions match TRBD1. The J segment lost 5 bases and the V segment lost 5 bases, leaving 17 bases of the junction unmatched. CDR1 is PRHDT, CDR2 FYEKMQ, per germline (reference sequence). The CDR3 sequence is 18 residues long. The sequenced part of the CDR3 DNA is TGTGCCAGCAGCCCCGGCGGGACAGGGGCCTCATCGCTATATGGC. Translation: CASSPGGTGASSLYG. The CDR3, in full, reads CASSPGGTGASSLYGYTF.

This clone came up many times. CDR3 protein: CASSLVRGRQETQYF. The CDR3 bases that were read are TGTGCCAGCAGTTTAGTAAGGGGAAGACAGGAGACC. The rearrangement links TRBV12-3 or TRBV12-4 to TRBJ2-5; tentatively, D is TRBD1 (5 bases). Coverage ceases 3 residues before the CDR3 finishes, and the germline J gene fills in the end. The CDR3 has 15 amino acids. V lost 1 base, J lost 5 bases, and 14 bases lay in between.

The table lists this clone with many counts. Coverage ceases 3 residues before the CDR3 finishes, and the germline J gene fills in the end. This sequence joins TRBV7-2 and TRBJ2-5; maybe TRBD2 (5 bases). The CDR3 sequence is 14 residues long. With 6 bases removed from V and 3 bases from J, the gap between germline ends came to 14 bases. Germline V gene sequence: CDR1 SGHTA, CDR2 FQGNSA. Incomplete CDR3 DNA: TGTGCCAGCAGTCCTGGAGGTAGCAAAGAGACC. Amino acid sequence: CASSPGGSKET. The CDR3 reads in full as CASSPGGSKETQYF. Drawing the rest from reference TRBV7-2 and TRBJ2-5, the complete variable domain is GAGVSQSPSNKVTEKGKDVELRCDPISGHTALYWYRQSLGQGLEFLIYFQGNSAPDKSGLPSDRFSAERTGGSVSTLTIQRTQQEDSAVYLCASSPGGSKETQYFGPGTRLLVL.

This clone was seen repeatedly, ten times or more. The CDR3 here is CASSDQGGPSGNTIYF. The sequenced CDR3 bases are TGCGCCAGCAGTGACCAAGGCGGGCCCTCTGGAAACACC. The genes are TRBV10-1 and TRBJ1-3; D is ambiguous. The read gets to within 3 residues of the CDR3 end, and the germline J gene fills in the rest. Trimming shortened V by 3 bases and J by 0 bases, and 12 bases separated the two germline ends. The CDR3 has 16 amino acids. Germline V lookup: CDR1 WNHNN, CDR2 SYGVQD (reference sequence).

At least ten counts were recorded for this clone. The CDR3 end is not reached by the read, which stops 3 residues before it; the germline J gene fills it in. The chain is built from TRBV15 and TRBJ1-5; D uncertain. The V end lost 5 bases, the J end lost 7 bases, and 9 bases lay between the germline ends. The CDR3 sequence is 12 residues long. Germline V CDR1 and CDR2: LNHNV, YYDKDF (reference sequence). The CDR3 protein is CATSPGRQPQHF. The covered CDR3 bases are TGTGCCACCAGCCCAGGTCGCCAGCCC.

This clone was recorded at least ten times. The read halts 3 residues ahead of the CDR3 end, with the missing end drawn from the germline J gene. The rearrangement uses TRBV19 and TRBJ2-1, with D perhaps TRBD1 (5 bases). Germline lookup yields CDR1 LNHDA and CDR2 SQIVND (reference sequence). The CDR3 runs to 11 residues. The V end was cut by 10 bases, the J end by 2 bases, with 6 bases between. The sequenced CDR3 bases are TGTGCCACAGGGCCCTACAATGAG. Translated: CATGPYNE. The CDR3 as a whole reads CATGPYNEQFF.

In its sample, this clone was seen many times. The missing CDR3 end, 3 residues past where the read stops, is filled in from the germline J gene. This sequence joins TRBV6-2 or TRBV6-3 and TRBJ1-6; the D gene is possibly TRBD1 (5 bases). From germline, CDR1 is MNHEY and CDR2 SVGEGT. This CDR3 has 14 residues. Trimming took 2 bases from V and 7 from J, leaving 9 bases between them. Partial CDR3 DNA: TGTGCCAGCAGTTACCCAGGGCTGAATTCACCC. Translated, it gives CASSYPGLNSP. The CDR3 as a whole reads CASSYPGLNSPLHF.

This clone was recorded many times. The read finishes 3 residues shy of the CDR3 end, and the germline J gene is used to complete it. The rearrangement links TRBV20-1 to TRBJ2-7; possible D gene TRBD1, 6 bases. The CDR3 spans 15 residues. Germline V gene lookup returns CDR1 DFQATT and CDR2 SNEGSKA (reference sequence). Trimming left V 0 bases short and J 1 base short, with 13 bases between. The CDR3 sequence is CSARDQRQASYEQYF. Partial CDR3 DNA: TGCAGTGCTAGAGATCAAAGACAGGCTTCCTACGAG.

This clone was counted at least ten times. The read ends 3 residues shy of where the CDR3 ends; the end is completed using the germline J gene. The chain recombines TRBV19 with TRBJ2-2; 13 bases map to TRBD2. After removal of 8 bases from V and 1 base from J, the junction contained 7 bases not matched to a gene. The CDR3 is 17 residues long. Looked up from germline, CDR1 is LNHDA and CDR2 is SQIVND (reference sequence). CDR3 in amino acids: CASAGLAGRMNTGELFF. CDR3 DNA, as far as it was read: TGTGCCAGTGCGGGACTAGCGGGAAGGATGAACACCGGGGAG.

This clone was observed many times. The CDR3 extends 3 residues past the end of the read, so its final part is completed from the germline J gene. The V call is TRBV29-1, the J call TRBJ1-2; TRBD1 aligns across 10 bases. Germline CDR1 is SQVTM and CDR2 is ANQGSEA. This CDR3 region has 15 residues. The DNA read from the CDR3 is TGCAGCGTTGTGGAAGGGACAGGGGCAGGGTGGGGC. Translating gives CSVVEGTGAGWG. In full, the CDR3 is CSVVEGTGAGWGYTF.

This clone was detected many times. The read comes to an end 3 residues before the CDR3 does, leaving the germline J gene to fill in the end. The rearrangement links TRBV7-2 to TRBJ2-1, with D hard to call. V was pared by 1 base and J by 3 bases, with 4 bases between. Germline assignment: CDR1 SGHTA and CDR2 FQGNSA. CDR3 length: 13 residues. The CDR3: CASSLDIYNEQFF. The CDR3 DNA, read in part, is TGTGCCAGCAGCTTAGACATCTACAATGAG.

About this clone itself: The missing CDR3 end, 3 residues past where the read stops, is filled in from the germline J gene. The J gene is TRBJ1-1, the V gene TRBV7-9, with 7 bases matching TRBD1. CDR1 and CDR2 from the germline V gene are SEHNR and FQNEAQ (reference sequence). This CDR3 comprises 14 residues. V lost 5 bases to trimming and J lost 5 bases; unmatched junction nucleotides: 8. The CDR3 spells CASSDDRVGTEAFF. CDR3 bases read: TGTGCCAGCAGCGACGACAGGGTAGGGACTGAA.

This clone was observed many times. Read sequence stops 3 residues before the CDR3 end, and the germline J gene provides the missing end. The genes are TRBV20-1 and TRBJ2-3, with 11 bases identical to TRBD2. CDR3 length equals 17 residues. CDR1 is DFQATT and CDR2 is SNEGSKA in the germline V gene (reference sequence). V shed 3 bases and J 3 bases; nucleotides not matched to a gene: 11. CDR3 sequence: CSASSRLAGRGTDTQYF. The covered CDR3 bases are TGCAGTGCTAGCTCTAGACTAGCGGGAAGAGGGACAGATACG.

About this clone itself: Sequencing ends 3 residues short of the CDR3 end; the germline J gene provides the rest. The chain links TRBV19 to TRBJ2-7; weak D call: TRBD2 (5 bases). Trimming removed 2 bases from V and 3 bases from J, with 14 bases in between. The CDR3 contains 15 residues. Germline values: CDR1 LNHDA, CDR2 SQIVND (reference sequence). CDR3 bases read: TGTGCCAGTAGTATATCCAGCGGATCTTACTACGAG. It encodes CASSISSGSYYE. The full-length CDR3 reads as CASSISSGSYYEQYF.

Remarks on this clone: The read halts 3 residues ahead of the CDR3 end, with the missing end drawn from the germline J gene. This chain uses TRBV2 with TRBJ1-3, with D perhaps matching TRBD1 (5 bases). This CDR3 region has 17 residues. CDR1 is SNHLY, CDR2 FYNNEI, per germline. V was pared by 6 bases and J by 0 bases, with 18 bases between. CDR3 amino acids: CASRDRTGSYSGNTIYF. Incomplete CDR3 DNA: TGTGCCAGCAGAGACAGAACTGGTTCTTACTCTGGAAACACC.

This clone was seen at least ten times. Sequencing ends 3 residues short of the CDR3 end; the germline J gene provides the rest. This chain links TRBV30 with TRBJ2-4; possibly TRBD1 for D (5 bases). The CDR3 spans 13 residues. CDR1 and CDR2 from the germline V gene are GTSNPN and SVGIG (reference sequence). Trimming cost V 4 bases and J 5 bases, with 12 bases left between them. CDR3 residues: CAWTQGGQNIQYF. CDR3 bases read: TGTGCCTGGACCCAGGGCGGCCAAAACATT.

As regards this clone: The same CDR3 arises from other DNA sequences in this sample as well. The DNA read from the CDR3 is TGTGCCAGCAGCCACGCTAAAAGCTCCTACGAG. Protein sequence: CASSHAKSSYE. The full CDR3 protein is CASSHAKSSYEQYF. The V and J genes are TRBV4-2 and TRBJ2-7; D is undetermined. The read terminates 3 residues ahead of where the CDR3 ends, so the germline J gene completes it. V was trimmed by 3 bases and J by 0 bases, leaving 9 bases between them. CDR3 length equals 14 residues. Germline V gene data show CDR1 as LGHNA and CDR2 as YNFKEQ.